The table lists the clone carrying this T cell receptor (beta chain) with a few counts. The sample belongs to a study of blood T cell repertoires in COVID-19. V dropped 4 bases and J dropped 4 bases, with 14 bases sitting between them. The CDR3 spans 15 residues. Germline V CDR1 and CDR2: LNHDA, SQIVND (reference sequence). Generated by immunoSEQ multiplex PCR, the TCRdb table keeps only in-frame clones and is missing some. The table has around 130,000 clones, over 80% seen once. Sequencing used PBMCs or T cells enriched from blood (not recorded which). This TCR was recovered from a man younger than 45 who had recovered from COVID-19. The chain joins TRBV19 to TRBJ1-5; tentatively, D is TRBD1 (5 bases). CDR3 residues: CASSSSGFWNQPQHF. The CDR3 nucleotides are TGTGCCAGTAGTAGCTCAGGGTTTTGGAATCAGCCCCAGCATTTT.